This T cell receptor (beta chain) appears in the sequencing data of a study of T cells in Graves' hyperthyroidism and ophthalmopathy. The CDR3 regions of TCR beta were amplified from RNA transcripts. The TCR CDR3 first-round RT-PCR relied on the HTBI primer set. MiXCR, run by TCRdb on the multiplex PCR reads, gives a single entry per CDR3 protein. This sample has 400,000 to 500,000 distinct CDR3 sequences, with roughly an eighth found just once. Hyperthyroidism in the patients, aged 18 to 65, was newly diagnosed and under 2 months in duration. Uncontrolled infection, other autoimmune disease, pregnancy or lactation barred patients from enrollment. Diagnoses were established using clinical symptoms, serum thyroxine and TRAb, thyroid ultrasound and orbital computed tomography. PBMCs came from about 10 ml fresh peripheral blood. With 4 bases removed from V and 4 bases from J, the gap between germline ends came to 11 bases. CDR1 is LGHNA, CDR2 YSLEER, per germline. The CDR3 spans 14 residues.

The sample comprised blood. The TCR originated in a woman between 18 and 29 years old with Graves' hyperthyroidism. The chain links TRBV4-3 to TRBJ2-1, with a possible D match to TRBD2 (5 bases). In DNA form, the CDR3 reads TGCGCCAGCAGCCTAAAGGACTTATACAATGAGCAGTTCTTC. Translating gives CASSLKDLYNEQFF.